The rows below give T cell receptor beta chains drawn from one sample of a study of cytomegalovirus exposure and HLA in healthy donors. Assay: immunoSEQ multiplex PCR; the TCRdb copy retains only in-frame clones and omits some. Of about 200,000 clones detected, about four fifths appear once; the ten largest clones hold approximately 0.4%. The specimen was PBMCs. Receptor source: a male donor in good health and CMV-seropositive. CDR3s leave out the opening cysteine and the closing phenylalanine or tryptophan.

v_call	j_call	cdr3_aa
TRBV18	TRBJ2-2	ASSPLRFALTGELF
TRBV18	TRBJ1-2	ASSPDREYYGYT
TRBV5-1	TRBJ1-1	ASSPAESGEMVTEAF
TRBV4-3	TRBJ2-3	ASSQERLLGSTDTQY
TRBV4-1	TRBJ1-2	ASSQGGNGYT
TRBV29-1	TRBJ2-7	SVEGATGQTYEQY
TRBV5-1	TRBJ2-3	ASSLGQTFGDTQY
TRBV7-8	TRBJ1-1	AISDSRSMNTEAF
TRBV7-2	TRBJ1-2	ASSARVRDYGYT
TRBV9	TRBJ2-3	ASSPPGATVDTQY
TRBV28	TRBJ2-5	ASSLRNWIGETQY
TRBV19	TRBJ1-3	ASSWGGPSGNTIY
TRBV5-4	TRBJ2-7	ASSSEQGMEFEQY
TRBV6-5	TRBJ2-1	ASSYSGPSYNEQF
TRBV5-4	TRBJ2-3	ASSLRLAGTDTQY
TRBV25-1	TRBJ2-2	ASSVRENTGELF
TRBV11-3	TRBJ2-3	ASSLEGGGYGTDTQY
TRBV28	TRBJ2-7	AAGGQGDEQID
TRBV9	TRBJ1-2	ASSLNRDGYT
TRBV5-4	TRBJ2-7	ASSLVLNPYEQY
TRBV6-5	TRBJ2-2	ASSPPRGPPGELF
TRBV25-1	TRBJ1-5	ASSGVGGNQPQH